Listed below are T cell receptor beta chains from one sample, sequenced in a study of blood T cell repertoires in COVID-19. Assay used: immunoSEQ multiplex PCR; TCRdb lists only in-frame clones, some missing. The sample has about 130,000 clones, 65% to 90% seen once; the top ten hold more than 6.5%. Sequencing was done on a sample of peripheral blood. The receptors shown here come from a man older than 75 with active or convalescent COVID-19. CDR3s include the opening cysteine and the closing phenylalanine or tryptophan. A D gene is named only where the DNA matches it firmly. The listing skips clone size in some rows; elsewhere it reads once, few, many or a size class.

size: once; V: TRBV24-1; J: TRBJ1-5; D: .; CDR3: CATSELGESNQPQHF; DNA: TGTGCCACCAGTGAGCTAGGTGAGAGCAATCAGCCCCAGCATTTT
size: .; V: TRBV15; J: TRBJ2-7; D: .; CDR3: CATSRGLAYEQYF; DNA: TGTGCCACCAGCAGAGGACTAGCCTACGAGCAGTACTTC
size: .; V: TRBV6-5; J: TRBJ1-5; D: .; CDR3: CASEQNSNQPQHF; DNA: TGTGCCAGCGAACAGAATAGCAATCAGCCCCAGCATTTT
size: once; V: TRBV6-2/TRBV6-3; J: TRBJ2-7; D: TRBD2; CDR3: CASSSGLAGQYF; DNA: TGTGCCAGCAGTTCAGGACTAGCGGGGCAGTACTTC
size: .; V: TRBV6-5; J: TRBJ2-7; D: TRBD2; CDR3: CASSYGGLAGRYEQYF; DNA: TGTGCCAGCAGTTATGGAGGACTAGCGGGGAGATACGAGCAGTACTTC
size: .; V: TRBV5-6; J: TRBJ1-6; D: .; CDR3: CASSLASSPLHF; DNA: TGTGCCAGCAGCTTGGCGTCTTCACCCCTCCACTTT
size: .; V: TRBV12-3/TRBV12-4; J: TRBJ1-1; D: .; CDR3: CATQGQMNTEAFF; DNA: TGTGCCACCCAAGGACAAATGAACACTGAAGCTTTCTTT
size: .; V: TRBV19; J: TRBJ2-1; D: .; CDR3: CASSQRGYNEQFF; DNA: TGTGCCAGTAGTCAACGGGGATACAATGAGCAGTTCTTC
size: .; V: TRBV18; J: TRBJ1-4; D: TRBD1; CDR3: CASSPPGTGFNEKLFF; DNA: TGTGCCAGCTCACCCCCCGGGACAGGGTTTAACGAAAAACTGTTTTTT
size: many; V: TRBV14; J: TRBJ1-6; D: .; CDR3: CASSQGRENSPLHF; DNA: TGTGCCAGCAGCCAAGGGCGGGAGAATTCACCCCTCCACTTT
size: .; V: TRBV21-1; J: TRBJ2-7; D: .; CDR3: CASSPHLKRGQDSYEQYF; DNA: TGTGCCAGCAGCCCACACCTAAAACGAGGACAGGACTCCTACGAGCAGTACTTC
size: .; V: TRBV5-6; J: TRBJ2-3; D: .; CDR3: CASSFPRLAIVTQYF; DNA: TGTGCCAGCAGCTTTCCCCGCCTGGCCATTGTTACGCAGTATTTT
size: .; V: TRBV5-1; J: TRBJ2-7; D: .; CDR3: CASSSPDRDFPEQYF; DNA: TGCGCCAGCAGCTCCCCGGACAGAGACTTCCCCGAGCAGTACTTC
size: .; V: TRBV7-2; J: TRBJ2-5; D: .; CDR3: CASSSSRDMETQYF; DNA: TGTGCCAGCAGCTCCTCCCGGGACATGGAGACCCAGTACTTC
size: .; V: TRBV27; J: TRBJ2-7; D: .; CDR3: CASSSTWARGGHEQYF; DNA: TGTGCCAGCAGTTCAACTTGGGCCCGGGGAGGCCACGAGCAGTACTTC
size: .; V: TRBV5-1; J: TRBJ1-1; D: .; CDR3: CASSLGGTPLDTEAFF; DNA: TGCGCCAGCAGCTTGGGGGGGACACCTCTGGACACTGAAGCTTTCTTT
size: .; V: TRBV5-7; J: TRBJ2-1; D: TRBD2; CDR3: CASSLPGSGKENEQFF; DNA: TGTGCCAGCAGCCTCCCGGGTAGCGGGAAAGAAAATGAGCAGTTCTTC
size: medium-sized; V: TRBV24-1; J: TRBJ1-2; D: .; CDR3: CATSDDTDVYGYTF; DNA: TGTGCCACCAGTGATGACACAGACGTCTATGGCTACACCTTC
size: .; V: TRBV5-1; J: TRBJ1-1; D: TRBD1; CDR3: CASSLGQGITEAFF; DNA: TGCGCCAGCAGCTTGGGACAGGGAATCACTGAAGCTTTCTTT
size: .; V: TRBV3-1/TRBV3-2; J: TRBJ2-5; D: TRBD2; CDR3: CASSSRGGQETQYF; DNA: TGTGCCAGCAGCTCTCGGGGGGGCCAAGAGACCCAGTACTTC
size: .; V: TRBV2; J: TRBJ1-2; D: TRBD1; CDR3: CASRLRQGTYGYTF; DNA: TGTGCCAGCAGGCTCCGACAGGGGACGTATGGCTACACCTTC
size: .; V: TRBV7-9; J: TRBJ2-5; D: .; CDR3: CASSPISETQYF; DNA: TGTGCCAGCAGCCCGATAAGCGAGACCCAGTACTTC
size: .; V: TRBV29-1; J: TRBJ1-2; D: .; CDR3: CSVADSGYGYTF; DNA: TGCAGCGTTGCAGACAGCGGCTATGGCTACACCTTC
size: .; V: TRBV2; J: TRBJ2-5; D: TRBD1; CDR3: CASSENRGSETQYF; DNA: TGTGCCAGCAGTGAGAACAGGGGCTCCGAGACCCAGTACTTC
size: .; V: TRBV12-3/TRBV12-4; J: TRBJ1-2; D: .; CDR3: CASGRGYGYTF; DNA: TGTGCCAGCGGCCGCGGATATGGCTACACCTTC
size: .; V: TRBV7-2; J: TRBJ2-7; D: .; CDR3: CASSPVDFSYEQYF; DNA: TGTGCCAGCAGCCCCGTGGACTTCTCCTACGAGCAGTACTTC
size: .; V: TRBV5-1; J: TRBJ2-1; D: TRBD2; CDR3: CASSKRAGGQVNEQFF; DNA: TGCGCCAGCAGTAAAAGGGCGGGAGGCCAAGTTAATGAGCAGTTCTTC